The 22 T cell receptor beta chains below come from one sample, sequenced in a study of T cell clonality in common variable immunodeficiency. Antigens for these TCRs are unknown. Findings and limits, study-wide: In common variable immunodeficiency, TCR beta chains reportedly carried fewer deletions and N-nucleotide insertions.

The protocol was immunoSEQ multiplex PCR, while the TCRdb copy is restricted to in-frame clones and leaves out a portion. The sample holds roughly 42,000 clones, and no clone turns up only once. The sample taken for sequencing was peripheral blood mononuclear cells. These receptors originate from a human donor with common variable immunodeficiency.

Details on this clone: The read is 3 residues too short to cover the CDR3 end, so that end is filled in from the germline J gene. The gene calls are TRBV5-1 and TRBJ2-7, with 8 positions matching TRBD2. Trimming at V came to 4 bases and at J to 6 bases, leaving 6 bases not matched to a gene. The germline V gene has CDR1 SGHRS and CDR2 YFSETQ. This CDR3 spans 13 amino acids. CDR3 DNA, as far as it was read: TGCGCCAGCAGCACCGGGACTAGTTCCGAG. It encodes CASSTGTSSE. The full CDR3 protein reads CASSTGTSSEQYF. The full variable domain, completed using reference TRBV5-1 and TRBJ2-7, is KAGVTQTPRYLIKTRGQQVTLSCSPISGHRSVSWYQQTPGQGLQFLFEYFSETQRNKGNFPGRFSGRQFSNSRSEMNVSTLELGDSALYLCASSTGTSSEQYFGPGTRLTVT.

This clone was seen only a few times. The read stops 3 residues short of the end of the CDR3; the missing end is completed from the germline J gene. The rearrangement joins TRBV6-1 to TRBJ2-7; D is uncertain. CDR1 MNHNS and CDR2 SASEGT come from the germline V gene. V was clipped by 3 bases and J by 3 bases, with 6 bases between them. CDR3 size: 12 residues. The sequenced CDR3 bases are TGTGCCAGCAGTGACCCCGGCTACGAG. This sequence encodes CASSDPGYE. The full CDR3 is CASSDPGYEQYF.

Many counts were recorded for this clone. Sequencing ends 3 residues short of the CDR3 end; the germline J gene provides the rest. The rearrangement joins TRBV18 to TRBJ2-5, with D possibly TRBD1 on 5 matching bases. This CDR3 region has 17 residues. Germline V CDR1 and CDR2: KGHSH, LQKENI. Trimming cost V 3 bases and J 4 bases, with 21 bases left between them. The CDR3 DNA, read in part, is TGTGCCAGCTCACCGCTCCCAGGGCTAAAGGGGTCAGAGACC. Its protein is CASSPLPGLKGSET. The whole CDR3 sequence reads CASSPLPGLKGSETQYF.

This clone was picked up a small number of times. With the read ending 3 residues before the CDR3 end, the germline J gene is used to fill in that end. The chain employs TRBV7-6 and TRBJ2-1; perhaps TRBD1 as D (5 bases). There are 12 residues in the CDR3. Trimming left V 2 bases short and J 7 bases short, with 6 bases between. From germline, CDR1 is SGHVS and CDR2 FNYEAQ. The covered CDR3 bases are TGTGCCAGCAGCTTAAGGGGAAATGAG. Residues: CASSLRGNE. The whole CDR3 reads CASSLRGNEQFF.

With regard to this clone: The CDR3 end is not reached by the read, which stops 3 residues before it; the germline J gene fills it in. This chain connects TRBV30 to TRBJ1-5; 8 bases line up with TRBD1. CDR1 is GTSNPN, CDR2 SVGIG, per germline (reference sequence). This CDR3 is 13 amino acids long. V was pared by 7 bases and J by 5 bases, with 7 bases of the junction left unmatched. The CDR3 here is CASKGTGDQPQHF. The sequenced CDR3 bases are TGTGCCTCGAAGGGGACAGGTGATCAGCCC.

This clone was found many times. Relative to the germline gene, one junction end is altered; a read error may explain this. The read ends 3 residues shy of where the CDR3 ends; the end is completed using the germline J gene. V is TRBV4-2 and J is TRBJ2-1; possible D gene TRBD1, 5 bases. The germline gives CDR1 LGHNA, CDR2 YNFKEQ. The CDR3 is 16 residues long. This chain's CDR3 is CASSQLTDTSYNEQFF. CDR3 DNA, as far as it was read: TGCGCCAGCAGCCAATTGACAGACACCTCCTACAATGAG.

Of note for this clone: The read is 3 residues too short to cover the CDR3 end, so that end is filled in from the germline J gene. This chain connects TRBV19 to TRBJ1-4; 9 bases are a match to TRBD1. The trim removed 3 bases at V and 7 bases at J, leaving 9 bases unmatched. Germline assignment: CDR1 LNHDA and CDR2 SQIVND (reference sequence). CDR3 length equals 16 residues. Incomplete CDR3 DNA: TGTGCCAGTAGTATCGGCCCAACAGGGGGCGGTGAAAAA. It yields the protein CASSIGPTGGGEK. The complete CDR3 sequence is CASSIGPTGGGEKLFF.

This clone was recorded at least ten times. The read falls 3 residues short of the CDR3 end, and the missing part is taken from the germline J gene. V gene TRBV5-1 combines with J gene TRBJ1-1; D is unclear. Trimming left V 2 bases short and J 0 bases short, with 8 bases between. This CDR3 comprises 14 residues. Germline CDR1 reads SGHRS; CDR2 reads YFSETQ. CDR3 sequence reads: CASSLLQMNTEAFF. The CDR3 bases that were read are TGCGCCAGCAGCTTATTACAGATGAACACTGAA.

This clone was detected many times. The CDR3 DNA, read in part, is TGCAGTGCTAGGGACGACAGGGAGTACACTGAA. This encodes CSARDDREYTE. The CDR3 in its entirety is CSARDDREYTEAFF. The chain joins TRBV20-1 to TRBJ1-1, with 7 positions matching TRBD1. Read coverage stops 3 residues before the CDR3 terminus; the germline J gene supplies the remainder. This CDR3 is 14 amino acids long. CDR1 is DFQATT and CDR2 is SNEGSKA in the germline V gene (reference sequence). The trim removed 3 bases at V and 3 bases at J, leaving 7 bases unmatched.

This clone was found many times. Read coverage stops 3 residues before the CDR3 terminus; the germline J gene supplies the remainder. The chain employs TRBV19 and TRBJ1-3; D uncertain. CDR3 length equals 13 residues. Germline V gene sequence: CDR1 LNHDA, CDR2 SQIVND (reference sequence). CDR3 region: CASSIGVASAIYF. CDR3 bases read: TGTGCCAGTAGTATCGGGGTCGCCAGCGCC.

This clone was observed a few times. Read data end 3 residues before the CDR3 end; the end is taken from the germline J gene. This sequence joins TRBV2 and TRBJ2-2, with 9 bases aligning to TRBD2. This CDR3 spans 14 amino acids. CDR1 SNHLY and CDR2 FYNNEI come from the germline V gene. The V gene end was trimmed by 3 bases and the J gene end by 8 bases; junction bases not matched to a gene: 4. CDR3 loop: CASSDQRGVGELFF. Incomplete CDR3 DNA: TGTGCCAGCAGTGACCAGCGGGGGGTAGGGGAG.

This clone showed up many times. The CDR3 extends 3 residues past the end of the read, so its final part is completed from the germline J gene. This rearrangement joins TRBV20-1 to TRBJ2-7; the match to TRBD1 covers 9 bases. The CDR3 loop spans 14 amino acids. With 5 bases clipped from V and 5 bases from J, the junction kept 10 bases outside the gene matches. The V gene's germline CDR1 is DFQATT and CDR2 SNEGSKA (reference sequence). CDR3 DNA (partial): TGCAGTGCTCAGACCGGGACAGGGACCCACGAG. The encoded protein is CSAQTGTGTHE. The complete CDR3 protein is CSAQTGTGTHEQYF.

This clone was counted between two and nine times. The read gets to within 3 residues of the CDR3 end, and the germline J gene fills in the rest. The chain joins TRBV6-4 to TRBJ2-7; D gene uncertain. Trimming stripped 0 bases from V and 6 bases from J, with 12 bases between. CDR1 is MRHNA and CDR2 is SNTAGT in the germline V gene. This CDR3 spans 14 amino acids. The CDR3 bases that were read are TGTGCCAGCAGTGACTCGCCCCAGAATTTCGAG. It specifies CASSDSPQNFE. The full CDR3 sequence reads CASSDSPQNFEQYF.

Comment on this clone: The CDR3 goes on 3 residues after the read ends, and that part is filled in from the germline J gene. The V and J genes are TRBV20-1 and TRBJ2-5, with D possibly matching TRBD2 (6 bases). V lost 3 bases to trimming and J lost 5 bases, with 13 bases between them. Germline CDR1 and CDR2: DFQATT and SNEGSKA (reference sequence). CDR3 length equals 13 residues. The sequenced CDR3 bases are TGCAGTGCTAGGGTGGCGGGGCAGGAGACC. Translating it yields CSARVAGQET. The entire CDR3 protein is CSARVAGQETQYF.

Regarding this clone: With the read ending 3 residues before the CDR3 end, the germline J gene is used to fill in that end. The chain links TRBV7-2 to TRBJ2-7, with TRBD2 as a possible D gene (6 bases). V was pared by 4 bases and J by 3 bases, with 16 bases between. From germline, CDR1 is SGHTA and CDR2 FQGNSA. The CDR3 sequence is 15 residues long. Incomplete CDR3 DNA: TGTGCCAGCAGCTCCCTTCACGGGGGAAACTACGAG. Its protein product is CASSSLHGGNYE. The entire CDR3 protein reads CASSSLHGGNYEQYF.

This clone occurred a few times. Coverage ceases 3 residues before the CDR3 finishes, and the germline J gene fills in the end. The genes are TRBV6-2 or TRBV6-3 and TRBJ2-2; TRBD1 matches 7 bases. Germline V gene lookup returns CDR1 MNHEY and CDR2 SVGEGT. The CDR3 runs to 13 residues. J lost 4 bases, V lost 6 bases, and 2 bases had no gene match. CDR3 bases read: TGTGCCAGCAGGAACAGGGGCACCGGGGAG. It yields the protein CASRNRGTGE. The full CDR3 reads CASRNRGTGELFF.

This clone was recorded at least ten times. The read is 3 residues too short to cover the CDR3 end, so that end is filled in from the germline J gene. V and J are TRBV5-1 and TRBJ1-3; D uncertain. Deletions cut 0 bases from V and 0 bases from J, with 7 bases between. This CDR3 is built from 15 residues. Per the germline V gene, CDR1 is SGHRS and CDR2 is YFSETQ. The CDR3 is CASSLGSSSGNTIYF. The sequenced CDR3 bases are TGCGCCAGCAGCTTGGGGTCTAGCTCTGGAAACACC.

Regarding this clone: The CDR3 end lies 3 residues beyond the end of the read and is filled in from the germline J gene. This rearrangement joins TRBV19 to TRBJ2-3, with D possibly matching TRBD2 (6 bases). The germline V gene encodes CDR1 LNHDA and CDR2 SQIVND (reference sequence). The V gene lost 7 bases and the J gene lost 2 bases, with 13 bases spanning the gap. The CDR3 has 14 residues. CDR3 DNA (partial): TGTGCCAGTAAGTCCGCGGGGTCCACAGATACG. Encoded protein: CASKSAGSTDT. The full CDR3 is CASKSAGSTDTQYF.

The CDR3 bases that were read are TGTGCCAGTAGCTACGATCGGGGGTATCACGAG. This codes for CASSYDRGYHE. The entire CDR3 protein is CASSYDRGYHEQYF. The chain uses TRBV19 and TRBJ2-7; weak D call: TRBD2 (6 bases). Sequencing ends 3 residues short of the CDR3 end; the germline J gene provides the rest. The CDR3 loop spans 14 amino acids. Trimming removed 6 bases at V and 5 bases at J, with 17 bases between. Germline V lookup: CDR1 LNHDA, CDR2 SQIVND (reference sequence).

This clone was seen at least ten times. The read finishes 3 residues shy of the CDR3 end, and the germline J gene is used to complete it. This rearrangement joins TRBV18 to TRBJ1-4, with 10 bases fitting TRBD1. V lost 3 bases, J lost 7 bases, and 2 bases stayed unmatched. Looked up from germline, CDR1 is KGHSH and CDR2 is LQKENI. The CDR3 totals 14 residues. CDR3 DNA (partial): TGTGCCAGCTCACCTGGGACAGGGGTTGAAAAA. Protein sequence: CASSPGTGVEK. The full CDR3 sequence reads CASSPGTGVEKLFF.

Only a few counts were recorded for this clone. The sequenced fragment ends 3 residues before the CDR3 boundary, so the rest is inferred from the germline J gene. V is TRBV5-1 and J is TRBJ2-1, with 13 bases identical to TRBD2. V lost 4 bases to trimming and J lost 5 bases; unmatched junction nucleotides: 9. The CDR3 has 17 residues. Germline CDR1 and CDR2: SGHRS and YFSETQ. The covered CDR3 bases are TGCGCCAGCAGCCCACACCTGACTAGCGGGGGGAACAATGAG. This translates into CASSPHLTSGGNNE. The whole CDR3 sequence is CASSPHLTSGGNNEQFF.

On this clone: The CDR3 extends 3 residues past the end of the read, so its final part is completed from the germline J gene. The gene calls are TRBV7-2 and TRBJ2-3, with a weak D call TRBD2 (5 bases). The CDR3 is 15 residues long. Trimming cost V 3 bases and J 2 bases, with 12 bases left between them. Germline loops: CDR1 SGHTA, CDR2 FQGNSA. Partial CDR3 DNA: TGTGCCAGCAGCTTTCTGGCGGGCCTCACAGATACG. This encodes CASSFLAGLTDT. The CDR3 reads in full as CASSFLAGLTDTQYF.